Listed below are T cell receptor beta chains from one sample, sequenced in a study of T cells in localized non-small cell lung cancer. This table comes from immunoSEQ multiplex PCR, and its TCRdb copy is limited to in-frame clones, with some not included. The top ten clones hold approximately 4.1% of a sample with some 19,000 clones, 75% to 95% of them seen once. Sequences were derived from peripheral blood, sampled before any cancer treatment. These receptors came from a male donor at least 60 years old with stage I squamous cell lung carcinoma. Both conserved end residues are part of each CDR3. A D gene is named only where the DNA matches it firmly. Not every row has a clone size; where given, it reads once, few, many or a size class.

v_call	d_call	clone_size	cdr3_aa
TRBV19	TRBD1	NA	CASSTGQVTNTIYF
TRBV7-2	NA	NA	CASVTGTKNTEAFF
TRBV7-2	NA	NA	CASSPATGPETQYF
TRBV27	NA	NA	CASSLSYITFGGELFF
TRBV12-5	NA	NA	CASGPLGTAADTQYF
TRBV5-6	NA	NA	CASSSFPQATNEKLFF
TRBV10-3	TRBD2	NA	CAIGGRAASYEQYF
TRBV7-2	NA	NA	CASSLGWTTDYNEQFF
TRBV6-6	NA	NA	CASSSQRSTNEKLFF
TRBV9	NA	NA	CASSVGPQATSYEQYF
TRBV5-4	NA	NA	CASSLVTFDGYTF
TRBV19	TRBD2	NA	CASKTSGRAGDTQYF
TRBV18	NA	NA	CASSPSGDSYEQYF
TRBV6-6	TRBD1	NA	CASSRQGGTEAFF
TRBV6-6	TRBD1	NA	CASSYMGQGNNEQFF
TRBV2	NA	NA	CASPAGPSLGYTF
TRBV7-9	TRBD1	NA	CASSLPGQGRGEKLFF
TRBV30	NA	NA	CASSRTDTQYF
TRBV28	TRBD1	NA	CASSADGDSRGNEQFF
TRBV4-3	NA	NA	CASSHTGIGELFF
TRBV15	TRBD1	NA	CATSSRTGGGGYTF
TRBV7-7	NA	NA	CASSLVPQGGYEQFF
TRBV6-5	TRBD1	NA	CASSYSADRETEAFF
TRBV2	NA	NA	CASSESGHYGYTF
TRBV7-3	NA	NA	CASSSQPGNTIYF
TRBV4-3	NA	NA	CASSQVAGSGTDTQYF
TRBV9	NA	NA	CASSVSDLGLETQYF
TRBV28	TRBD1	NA	CASSLDIFGQGAREQYF
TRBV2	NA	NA	CASRAGQQLAGELFF
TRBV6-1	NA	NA	CASSGNPWSGQSETQYF
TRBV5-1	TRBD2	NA	CASTPRLAGGSTDTQYF
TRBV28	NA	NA	CASNTNQPQHF
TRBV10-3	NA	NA	CATRLEGTDTQYF
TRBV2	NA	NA	CASTLDTYNEQFF
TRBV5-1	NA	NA	CASSLGSGREQYF
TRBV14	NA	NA	CASSQVGGNNSPLHF
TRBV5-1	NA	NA	CASSLGLAPSSYNEQFF
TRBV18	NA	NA	CASSPGHHQPYEQYF
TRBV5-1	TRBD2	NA	CASSPPLAPALNEQFF
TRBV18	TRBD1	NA	CASSPKGQSTDTQYF
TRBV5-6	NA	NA	CASSLGRLQYF
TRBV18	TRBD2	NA	CASSLGTSGTDTQYF
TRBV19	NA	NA	CASSPGGGGSREQYF
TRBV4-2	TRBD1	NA	CASSQDLRQGYGYTF
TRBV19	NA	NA	CASQRGGPGNTIYF
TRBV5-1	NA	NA	CASSLEQGNEQFF
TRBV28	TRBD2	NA	CASSHIRASGRANEQFF
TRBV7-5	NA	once	CARSLALPRYEQYF
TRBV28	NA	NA	CASSLQGSEQYF
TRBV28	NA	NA	CASGGGDGASENIQYF
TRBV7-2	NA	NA	CASSLGVGRTGANVLTF
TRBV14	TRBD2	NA	CASSLRLAGDAGGETQYF
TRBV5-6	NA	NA	CASSGGDQLTGTQYF